The 32 T cell receptor beta chains presented below share a single source sample, sequenced in a study of blood T cell repertoires in COVID-19. Method: immunoSEQ multiplex PCR; TCRdb's copy keeps in-frame clones and lacks some. Among roughly 210,000 clones listed, around 90% were seen once. The specimen sequenced was peripheral blood. These receptors all come from a man aged 65-85 years with acute or convalescent COVID-19.

The chain is built from TRBV24-1 and TRBJ2-3, with TRBD2 as a possible D gene (5 bases). Trimming removed 3 bases from V and 9 bases from J, with 18 bases in between. The CDR3 is 15 amino acids. The germline gives CDR1 KGHDR, CDR2 SFDVKD. In DNA, the CDR3 is TGTGCCACCAGTGATAGGACTCTCACGGTCGGGACGCAGTATTTT. This translates into CATSDRTLTVGTQYF.

The rearrangement uses TRBV19 and TRBJ1-5; D uncertain. This CDR3 contains 14 residues. Germline V gene sequence: CDR1 LNHDA, CDR2 SQIVND (reference sequence). The V end lost 7 bases, the J end lost 6 bases, and 16 bases lay between the germline ends. CDR3 region: CASTPTMDLQPQHF. CDR3 DNA sequence: TGTGCCAGTACCCCTACTATGGATCTTCAGCCCCAGCATTTT.

This chain uses TRBV3-1 (or the pseudogene TRBV3-2) with TRBJ2-7, with D unresolved. The V and J ends lost 0 bases and 1 base respectively, with 10 bases between them. The CDR3 runs to 15 residues. Germline V gene data show CDR1 as LGHDT and CDR2 as YNNKEL (reference sequence). The DNA of the CDR3 is TGTGCCAGCAGCCAAGACGTTTGGAGATCCTACGAGCAGTACTTC. Amino acid sequence: CASSQDVWRSYEQYF.

The V gene is TRBV9, the J gene TRBJ2-1; a possible D gene is TRBD2 (6 bases). From germline, CDR1 is SGDLS and CDR2 YYNGEE. The CDR3 sequence is 15 residues long. Deletions cut 0 bases from V and 4 bases from J, with 11 bases between. CDR3 nucleotide sequence: TGTGCCAGCAGCGTAGGGTGGGGGGAGTACAATGAGCAGTTCTTC. Translation gives CASSVGWGEYNEQFF.

The gene calls are TRBV28 and TRBJ2-1; 8 bases align to TRBD1. The germline CDR1 and CDR2 sequences are MDHEN and SYDVKM. The CDR3 runs to 17 residues. Losses at the gene ends were 2 bases for V and 0 bases for J; bases not matched to a gene: 6. In DNA, the CDR3 is TGTGCCAGCAGTTTAAGGACAGGGAGGAGCTCCTACAATGAGCAGTTCTTC. Amino acid sequence: CASSLRTGRSSYNEQFF.

The chain links TRBV7-6 to TRBJ2-3; possible D gene TRBD2, 6 bases. CDR1 is SGHVS, CDR2 FNYEAQ, per germline. The CDR3 has 13 residues. V lost 4 bases to trimming and J lost 10 bases, with 15 bases between them. The CDR3 DNA is TGTGCCAGCAGCTCCGCTAGCGTAACAGCGCAGTATTTT. Translating gives CASSSASVTAQYF.

This chain joins TRBV5-1 and TRBJ2-2; TRBD1 matches 9 bases. The CDR3 has 15 residues. Trimming removed 4 bases from V and 2 bases from J; junction bases left unmatched: 3. CDR1 SGHRS and CDR2 YFSETQ come from the germline V gene. CDR3 amino acids: CASSADRGNTGELFF. For the CDR3, the DNA is TGCGCCAGCAGCGCGGACAGGGGAAACACCGGGGAGCTGTTTTTT.

This clone was recorded once. The CDR3 region is CATRESLNTEAFF. DNA for the CDR3: TGTGCCACCAGAGAGTCGCTGAACACTGAAGCTTTCTTT. The V gene is TRBV24-1, the J gene TRBJ1-1; D ambiguous. V was pared by 7 bases and J by 0 bases, with 8 bases between. The CDR3 length is 13 residues. Per germline, CDR1 KGHDR and CDR2 SFDVKD.

The chain uses TRBV9 and TRBJ2-1, with 12 nucleotides matching TRBD2. This CDR3 is built from 16 residues. Germline-derived CDR1 and CDR2 are SGDLS and YYNGEE. V lost 3 bases, J lost 6 bases, and 7 bases stayed unmatched. CDR3 in amino acids: CASSAVTSGSTNEQFF. The CDR3 DNA sequence: TGTGCCAGCAGCGCCGTGACTAGCGGGAGTACCAATGAGCAGTTCTTC.

This clone was detected only once. The CDR3 sequence: CASSFDRGQWTFF. The DNA of the CDR3 is TGTGCCAGCAGTTTTGACAGGGGGCAGTGGACTTTCTTT. The J gene is TRBJ1-1, the V gene TRBV27; 10 bases align to TRBD1. The CDR3 covers 13 residues. V shed 3 bases, J shed 12 bases, and the junction held 7 bases outside the gene matches. Germline V gene lookup returns CDR1 MNHEY and CDR2 SMNVEV (reference sequence).

This clone has just a few counts. The rearrangement uses TRBV15 and TRBJ2-3; TRBD1 matches at 8 bases. V lost 0 bases to trimming and J lost 1 base; unmatched junction nucleotides: 12. Germline V gene lookup returns CDR1 LNHNV and CDR2 YYDKDF (reference sequence). This CDR3 contains 19 residues. The CDR3 reads CATSRDGGTGRGGTDTQYF. The CDR3, as DNA: TGTGCCACCAGCAGAGATGGGGGGACAGGCAGGGGTGGCACAGATACGCAGTATTTT.

The V gene is TRBV19, the J gene TRBJ2-7; a possible D gene is TRBD1 (5 bases). This CDR3 has 14 amino acids. V was cut by 2 bases and J by 0 bases, with 8 bases left in between. CDR1 and CDR2 from the germline V gene are LNHDA and SQIVND (reference sequence). The CDR3 DNA sequence: TGTGCCAGTAGTATACAGGGCAGCTCCTACGAGCAGTACTTC. It encodes CASSIQGSSYEQYF.

A single count supports this clone. The chain uses TRBV2 and TRBJ2-7; 10 bases map to TRBD2. This CDR3 comprises 14 residues. V was clipped by 6 bases and J by 6 bases; unmatched bases: 8. Per germline, CDR1 SNHLY and CDR2 FYNNEI. The CDR3 spells CASRVGLAGVEQYF. The CDR3 region has the DNA TGTGCCAGCAGGGTCGGGCTAGCGGGAGTCGAGCAGTACTTC.

This chain connects TRBV21-1 to TRBJ2-3; the table's TRBD2 call for D was not verified on the DNA. TRBV21-1 is a listed pseudogene. The CDR3 contains 21 residues. Here the CDR3 reads CASSSPPLRESRADHSDTQYF. For the CDR3, the DNA is TGTGCCAGCAGCAGCCCCCCTTTGCGGGAGAGTAGAGCGGACCATTCAGATACGCAGTATTTT.

This chain links TRBV10-3 with TRBJ1-1; 8 bases fit TRBD1. This CDR3 is built from 15 residues. J was trimmed by 0 bases and V by 4 bases; bases with no gene match: 4. Germline loops: CDR1 ENHRY, CDR2 SYGVKD. DNA for the CDR3: TGTGCCATCAGTGTGGCGACAGGGGTGAACACTGAAGCTTTCTTT. It specifies CAISVATGVNTEAFF.

V usage is TRBV27 and J usage is TRBJ2-3; 15 nucleotides match TRBD2. There are 17 residues in the CDR3. V shed 9 bases and J 1 base; nucleotides not matched to a gene: 8. CDR1 is MNHEY, CDR2 SMNVEV, per germline (reference sequence). CDR3: CARTGRTSGRGTDTQYF. The CDR3 region has the DNA TGTGCCAGGACCGGCCGGACTAGCGGGAGGGGCACAGATACGCAGTATTTT.

This chain joins TRBV19 and TRBJ1-2; 7 bases are shared with TRBD1. After removal of 7 bases from V and 7 bases from J, the junction contained 9 bases not matched to a gene. CDR1 LNHDA and CDR2 SQIVND come from the germline V gene (reference sequence). The CDR3 runs to 13 residues. The CDR3 region has the DNA TGTGCCAGTACGGGACAGCTGAGGGTTGGCTACACCTTC. Translation gives CASTGQLRVGYTF.

The V gene is TRBV6-4, the J gene TRBJ1-6, with D perhaps TRBD1 (6 bases). The CDR3 has 16 amino acids. Germline V lookup: CDR1 MRHNA, CDR2 SNTAGT. V shed 8 bases and J shed 9 bases, with 23 bases lying between them. CDR3: CASPTGGVRSSSPLHF. The CDR3 nucleotides are TGTGCCAGCCCGACGGGGGGCGTTCGGTCGAGTTCACCCCTCCACTTT.

The chain recombines TRBV2 with TRBJ1-4; the D is unclear. The CDR3 is 12 amino acids. V lost 4 bases to trimming and J lost 16 bases, with 16 bases between them. Germline V lookup: CDR1 SNHLY, CDR2 FYNNEI. CDR3 DNA: TGTGCCAGCAGTGGGTTGTCCGAAAGAGGGTTTTTT. Translated: CASSGLSERGFF.

J is TRBJ1-2 and V is TRBV29-1; 7 nucleotides align to TRBD1. The CDR3 sequence is 11 residues long. Germline trimming cut 6 bases from V and 2 bases from J; bases unmatched to any gene: 0. Germline V gives CDR1 SQVTM, CDR2 ANQGSEA. The CDR3 region has the DNA TGCAGCGTACAGGGGAACTATGGCTACACCTTC. Its protein product is CSVQGNYGYTF.

CDR3 in DNA: TGTGCCAGTAGTATCCCTGGGCAGGGGGCCACAGATACGCAGTATTTT. Translated, it gives CASSIPGQGATDTQYF. V and J are TRBV19 and TRBJ2-3, with 8 bases matching TRBD1. V lost 3 bases and J lost 2; bases outside the gene matches: 7. This CDR3 region has 16 residues. Germline CDR1 LNHDA, CDR2 SQIVND (reference sequence).

This clone has a handful of counts. This sequence joins TRBV6-5 and TRBJ2-7; D is undetermined. Per the germline V gene, CDR1 is MNHEY and CDR2 is SVGAGI. V was pared by 2 bases and J by 0 bases, with 5 bases between. The CDR3 consists of 13 residues. The CDR3 DNA reads as TGTGCCAGCAGTTACCGGAGCTCCTACGAGCAGTACTTC. As protein: CASSYRSSYEQYF.

The chain carries TRBV24-1 and TRBJ2-1, with D perhaps matching TRBD2 (7 bases). Trimming cost V 9 bases and J 9 bases, with 20 bases left between them. This CDR3 region has 14 residues. Germline CDR1 KGHDR, CDR2 SFDVKD. The CDR3 loop reads CATQKRGGHAEQFF. The CDR3 DNA reads TGTGCCACCCAGAAGAGGGGGGGGCACGCTGAGCAGTTCTTC.

The J gene is TRBJ1-2, the V gene TRBV7-2; 7 bases match TRBD1. Germline V lookup: CDR1 SGHTA, CDR2 FQGNSA. Trimming removed 3 bases from V and 5 bases from J; junction bases left unmatched: 6. CDR3 length: 14 amino acids. DNA of the CDR3: TGTGCCAGCAGCTTGAATCCGGGACAGTATGGCTACACCTTC. Protein: CASSLNPGQYGYTF.

The gene calls are TRBV18 and TRBJ2-3, with 10 bases that match TRBD2. The CDR3 length is 17 residues. From germline, CDR1 is KGHSH and CDR2 LQKENI. V lost 2 bases to trimming and J lost 3 bases; unmatched junction nucleotides: 8. The CDR3 sequence is CASSPTNSGRGTDTQYF. The DNA for the CDR3 is TGTGCCAGCTCACCAACAAACAGCGGGAGGGGGACAGATACGCAGTATTTT.

This clone was found once. V gene TRBV7-9 combines with J gene TRBJ2-5; D not resolved. CDR3 length: 14 amino acids. The V gene's germline CDR1 is SEHNR and CDR2 FQNEAQ (reference sequence). The V and J ends lost 5 bases and 2 bases respectively, with 12 bases between them. The CDR3 reads CASSHNLVQETQYF. In nucleotides, the CDR3 is TGTGCCAGCAGCCACAACCTAGTACAAGAGACCCAGTACTTC.

The chain carries TRBV2 and TRBJ2-1; maybe TRBD2 (6 bases). The germline V gene encodes CDR1 SNHLY and CDR2 FYNNEI. This CDR3 has 15 residues. Trimming stripped 2 bases from V and 10 bases from J, with 18 bases between. CDR3 nucleotide sequence: TGTGCCAGCAGTGAAAAGTACGGAGGGGCGTACGAGCAGTTCTTC. It codes for CASSEKYGGAYEQFF.

The chain links TRBV2 to TRBJ2-1, with D maybe TRBD2 (5 bases). The CDR3 has 14 amino acids. Trimming cost V 2 bases and J 6 bases, with 11 bases left between them. CDR1 is SNHLY, CDR2 FYNNEI, per germline. The CDR3 coding sequence is TGTGCCAGCAGTGAATGGGCTAGCCTCAATGAGCAGTTCTTC. Its translation: CASSEWASLNEQFF. Full variable domain (outside the CDR3, taken from reference TRBV2 and TRBJ2-1): EPEVTQTPSHQVTQMGQEVILRCVPISNHLYFYWYRQILGQKVEFLVSFYNNEISEKSEIFDDQFSVERPDGSNFTLKIRSTKLEDSAMYFCASSEWASLNEQFFGPGTRLTVL.

In DNA, the CDR3 is TGTGCCAGCAGCCAGGACAGGGTAATTTTTAACTATGGCTACACCTTC. It encodes CASSQDRVIFNYGYTF. The chain joins TRBV21-1 to TRBJ1-2; TRBD1 was called by the table and not checked on the DNA. TRBV21-1 is labeled a pseudogene. The CDR3 runs to 16 residues.

V usage is TRBV28 and J usage is TRBJ1-5; 7 nucleotides agree with TRBD1. This CDR3 has 16 residues. Trimming cost V 3 bases and J 6 bases; bases outside gene matches: 11. CDR1 and CDR2 from the germline V gene are MDHEN and SYDVKM. The CDR3 bases are TGTGCCAGCAGTTTTCAAGGGACAGCCAGGGCTCAGCCCCAGCATTTT. It specifies CASSFQGTARAQPQHF. Full variable domain (outside the CDR3, taken from reference TRBV28 and TRBJ1-5): DVKVTQSSRYLVKRTGEKVFLECVQDMDHENMFWYRQDPGLGLRLIYFSYDVKMKEKGDIPEGYSVSREKKERFSLILESASTNQTSMYLCASSFQGTARAQPQHFGDGTRLSIL.

The V call is TRBV5-1, the J call TRBJ2-3; tentative D call: TRBD2 (6 bases). Germline V gene data show CDR1 as SGHRS and CDR2 as YFSETQ. Trimming removed 2 bases at V and 0 bases at J, with 13 bases between. The CDR3 spans 16 residues. The chain's CDR3 is CASSFPGVTSTDTQYF. CDR3 bases: TGCGCCAGCAGCTTTCCGGGGGTCACTAGCACAGATACGCAGTATTTT.

The chain employs TRBV5-8 and TRBJ2-1, with 7 nucleotides matching TRBD2. Germline CDR1 SGHTS, CDR2 YDEGEE. V lost 1 base and J lost 2; bases outside the gene matches: 6. CDR3 size: 16 residues. The CDR3 is CASSLWAGVPYNEQFF. The CDR3 nucleotides read TGTGCCAGCAGCTTGTGGGCGGGAGTACCCTACAATGAGCAGTTCTTC.